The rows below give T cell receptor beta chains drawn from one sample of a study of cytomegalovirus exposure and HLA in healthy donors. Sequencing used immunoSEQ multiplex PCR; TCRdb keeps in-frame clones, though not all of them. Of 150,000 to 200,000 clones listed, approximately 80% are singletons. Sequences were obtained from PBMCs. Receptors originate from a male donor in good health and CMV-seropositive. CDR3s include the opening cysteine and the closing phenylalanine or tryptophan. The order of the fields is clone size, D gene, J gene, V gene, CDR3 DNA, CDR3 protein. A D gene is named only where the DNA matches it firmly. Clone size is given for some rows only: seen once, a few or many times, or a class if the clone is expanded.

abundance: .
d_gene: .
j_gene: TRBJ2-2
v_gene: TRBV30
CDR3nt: TGTGCCTGGATTCCACCGTCGGCCGGGGAGCTGTTTTTT
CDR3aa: CAWIPPSAGELFF

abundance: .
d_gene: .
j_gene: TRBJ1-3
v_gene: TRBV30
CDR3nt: TGTGCCTGGAGTGTCCTCGCGGGGTCGCAGATATATTTT
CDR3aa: CAWSVLAGSQIYF

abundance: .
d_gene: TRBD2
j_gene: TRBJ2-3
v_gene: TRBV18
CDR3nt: TGTGCCAGCTCATCTTCAGCGGGAGGAGCAGATACGCAGTATTTT
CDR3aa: CASSSSAGGADTQYF

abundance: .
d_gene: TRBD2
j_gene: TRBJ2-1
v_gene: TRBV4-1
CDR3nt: TGCGCCAGCAGCCACTTGGGACTAGCGGGTTACAATGAGCAGTTCTTC
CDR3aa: CASSHLGLAGYNEQFF

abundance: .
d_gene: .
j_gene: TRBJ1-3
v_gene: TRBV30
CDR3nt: TGTGCCTGGAGTGTACACTCTGGAAACACCATATATTTT
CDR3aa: CAWSVHSGNTIYF

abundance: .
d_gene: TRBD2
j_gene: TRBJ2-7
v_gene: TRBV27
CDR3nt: TGTGCCAGCAGTCTAGCGGGACGGGCCTACGAGCAGTACTTC
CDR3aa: CASSLAGRAYEQYF

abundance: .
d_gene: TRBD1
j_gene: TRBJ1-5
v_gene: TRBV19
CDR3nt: TGTGCCAGTAGTGGGACAGAAGTCCGAAATCAGCCCCAGCATTTT
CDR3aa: CASSGTEVRNQPQHF

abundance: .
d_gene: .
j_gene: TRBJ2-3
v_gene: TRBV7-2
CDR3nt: TGTGCCAGCAGCTTAGAAGGGGGGGTAGGCACAGATACGCAGTATTTT
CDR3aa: CASSLEGGVGTDTQYF

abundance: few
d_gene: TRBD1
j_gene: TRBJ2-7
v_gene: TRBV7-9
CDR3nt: TGTGCCAGCAGCCCGGGACAGGGGATCTGGGAGCAGTACTTC
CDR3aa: CASSPGQGIWEQYF

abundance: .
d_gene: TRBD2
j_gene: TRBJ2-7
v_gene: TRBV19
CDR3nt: TGTGCCAGTAGTATAGCAGCGGGAGCCTACTACGAGCAGTACTTC
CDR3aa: CASSIAAGAYYEQYF

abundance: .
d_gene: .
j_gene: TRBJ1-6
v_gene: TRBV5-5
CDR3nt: TGTGCCAGCAGCGGTTTAGCGGCCGCGTGGGACTCACCCCTCCACTTT
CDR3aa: CASSGLAAAWDSPLHF

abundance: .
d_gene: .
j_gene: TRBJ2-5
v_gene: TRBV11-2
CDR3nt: TGTGCCAGCAGGTTAAGGGCAGGGATGTACCAAGAGACCCAGTACTTC
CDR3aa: CASRLRAGMYQETQYF

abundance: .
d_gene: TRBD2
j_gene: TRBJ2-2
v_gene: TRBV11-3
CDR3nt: TGTGCCAGCAGCTTAGACCAACTAGCGGGGTACACCGGGGAGCTGTTTTTT
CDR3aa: CASSLDQLAGYTGELFF

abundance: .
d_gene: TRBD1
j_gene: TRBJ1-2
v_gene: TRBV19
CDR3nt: TGTGCCAGTAGGATGCTGGACAGGGACTTTGGCTACACCTTC
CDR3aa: CASRMLDRDFGYTF

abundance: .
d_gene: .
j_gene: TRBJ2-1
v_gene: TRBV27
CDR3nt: TGTGCCAGCAGTTTAGGTCTAGCGTACAATGAGCAGTTCTTC
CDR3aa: CASSLGLAYNEQFF

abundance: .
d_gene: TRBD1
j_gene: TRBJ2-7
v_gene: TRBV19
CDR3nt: TGTGCCAGTAGTATAGGGTGGACAGGGGGCACCTACGAGCAGTACTTC
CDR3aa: CASSIGWTGGTYEQYF

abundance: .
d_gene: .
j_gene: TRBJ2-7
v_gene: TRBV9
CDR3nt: TGTGCCAGCAGCTCTTTGGCGGGGAGCTACTACGAGCAGTACTTC
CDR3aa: CASSSLAGSYYEQYF

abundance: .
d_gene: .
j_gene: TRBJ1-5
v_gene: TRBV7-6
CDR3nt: TGTGCCAGCAGCCGTCAAACAGGGCTTAATCAGCCCCAGCATTTT
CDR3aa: CASSRQTGLNQPQHF

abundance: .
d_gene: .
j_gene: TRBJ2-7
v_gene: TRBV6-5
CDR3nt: TGTGCCAGCAGTTACAAAGGGGGCGAGCAGTACTTC
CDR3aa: CASSYKGGEQYF

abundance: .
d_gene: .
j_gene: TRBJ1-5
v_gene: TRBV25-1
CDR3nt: TGTGCCAGCAGTGAAAACAGGTACGCTCAGCCCCAGCATTTT
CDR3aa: CASSENRYAQPQHF

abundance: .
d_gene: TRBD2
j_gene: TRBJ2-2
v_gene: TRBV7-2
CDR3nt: TGTGCCAGCAGCTTAGGGGGAGGGCTCTCCGGGGAGCTGTTTTTT
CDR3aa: CASSLGGGLSGELFF

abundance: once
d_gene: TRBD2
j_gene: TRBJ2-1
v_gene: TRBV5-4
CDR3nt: TGTGCCAGCAGCGCGGGACTAGCGGGTGACAATGAGCAGTTCTTC
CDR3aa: CASSAGLAGDNEQFF

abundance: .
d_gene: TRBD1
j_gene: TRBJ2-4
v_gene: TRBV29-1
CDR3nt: TGCAGCGTTGCCGGACAGGGGGCTCTCCAAAACATTCAGTACTTC
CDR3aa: CSVAGQGALQNIQYF

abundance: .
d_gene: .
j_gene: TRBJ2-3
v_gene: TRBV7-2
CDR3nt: TGTGCCAGCAGCTCGTATACTTCAGGGTCGGATACGCAGTATTTT
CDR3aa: CASSSYTSGSDTQYF

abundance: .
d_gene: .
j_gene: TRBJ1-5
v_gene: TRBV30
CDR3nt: TGTGCCTGGCGGGCAGGGACTCTTAAGTTTGATCAGCCCCAGCATTTT
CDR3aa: CAWRAGTLKFDQPQHF

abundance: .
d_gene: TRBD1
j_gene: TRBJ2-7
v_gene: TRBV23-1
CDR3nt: TGCGCCAGCAGTCGCCGGGACAGGGGGAGGTACTTC
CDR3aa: CASSRRDRGRYF

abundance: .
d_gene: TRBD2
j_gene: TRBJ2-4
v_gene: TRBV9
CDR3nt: TGTGCCAGCAGCGTAGACCCAGCACCGGGACTAGTAACCAAAAACATTCAGTACTTC
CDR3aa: CASSVDPAPGLVTKNIQYF

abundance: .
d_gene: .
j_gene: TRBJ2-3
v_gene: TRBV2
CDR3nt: TGTGCCAGCAGTGAACCTGGCCTAGCGACGAACGCAGATACGCAGTATTTT
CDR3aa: CASSEPGLATNADTQYF

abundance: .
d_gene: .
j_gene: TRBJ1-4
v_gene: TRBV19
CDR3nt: TGTGCCAGTACCCGGCCAGGGTTAAACGAAAAACTGTTTTTT
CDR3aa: CASTRPGLNEKLFF